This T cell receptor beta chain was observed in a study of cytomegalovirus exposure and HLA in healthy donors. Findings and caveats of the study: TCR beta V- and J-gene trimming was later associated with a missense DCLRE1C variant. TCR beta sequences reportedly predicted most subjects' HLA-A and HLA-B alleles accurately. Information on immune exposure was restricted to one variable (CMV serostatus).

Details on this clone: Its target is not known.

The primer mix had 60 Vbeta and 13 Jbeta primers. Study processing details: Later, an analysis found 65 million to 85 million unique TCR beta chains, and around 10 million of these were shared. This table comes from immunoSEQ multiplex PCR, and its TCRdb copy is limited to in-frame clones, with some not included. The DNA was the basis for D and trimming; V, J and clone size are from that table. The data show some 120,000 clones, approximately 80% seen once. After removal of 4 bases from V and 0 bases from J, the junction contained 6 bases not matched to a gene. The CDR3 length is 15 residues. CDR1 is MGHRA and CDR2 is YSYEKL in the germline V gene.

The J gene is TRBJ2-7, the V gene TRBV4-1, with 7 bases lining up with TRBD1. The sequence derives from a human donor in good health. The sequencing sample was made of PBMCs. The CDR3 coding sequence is TGCGCCAGCAGCCTCGGACAGGATAACTCCTACGAGCAGTACTTC. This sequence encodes CASSLGQDNSYEQYF.